This paragraph covers one T cell receptor beta chain sequence. This record belongs to a study of T cells expressing NK-cell markers. TCRdb reprocessed the 5' RACE reads; each CDR3 protein has one entry and no DNA is given. Its listing shows hundreds of thousands of distinct CDR3 sequences. CDR1 and CDR2 (germline): LGHDT, YNNKEL (reference sequence). This CDR3 spans 12 amino acids. The chain links TRBV3-1 to TRBJ1-1; with no DNA, the TCRdb D assignment of TRBD1 cannot be verified. The receptor comes from a man aged 18-75 years in good health. Input material: blood T cells: a sorted CD56 or NKG2C T cell subset, CD4+ or CD8+ T cells, or bulk PBMC T cells (not recorded which). The CDR3: CASSQGTAKAFF.